The clone carrying this TCR beta chain was found many times. What it recognizes is unknown. The data were taken from a study of T cell repertoires in cytomegalovirus infection. Study-level background: Through public TCR beta signatures, both CMV infection and matching HLA type were indicated.

From the reads, TCRdb called clonotypes with MiXCR, one entry per CDR3 protein. Found here are over 95,000 distinct CDR3 sequences, around 30% of them singletons; the top ten hold 35% to 50%. Study-wide results and caveats: Totalled public TCR beta family frequency picked out people who carried CMV plus the relevant HLA. In two of eight donors, the top clonotype was HLA-C-restricted CMV-specific.

Sequences were derived from CD8+ T cells from cultured PBMCs, sampled from culture after CMV antigen stimulation. The receptor was derived from a human donor in good health (CMV status not recorded). Some clones in this sample may be carry-over from other donors' samples.

CDR3 DNA sequence: TGTGCCAGCAGCTTAGAAGCGGGGGGGCCCGGCGGGGAGCTGTTTTTT. Its translation: CASSLEAGGPGGELFF. This chain uses TRBV7-2 with TRBJ2-2; 10 nucleotides agree with TRBD2. The J segment lost 7 bases and the V segment lost 1 base, leaving 6 bases of the junction unmatched. CDR1 is SGHTA and CDR2 is FQGNSA in the germline V gene. This CDR3 is built from 16 residues. The whole variable domain, filled in from reference TRBV7-2 and TRBJ2-2, reads GAGVSQSPSNKVTEKGKDVELRCDPISGHTALYWYRQSLGQGLEFLIYFQGNSAPDKSGLPSDRFSAERTGGSVSTLTIQRTQQEDSAVYLCASSLEAGGPGGELFFGEGSRLTVL.